This T cell receptor beta chain was recorded in a study of blood T cell repertoires in COVID-19. As processed by the authors: How many nucleated cells were present was estimated from reference gene primer amplification. This table comes from immunoSEQ multiplex PCR, and its TCRdb copy is limited to in-frame clones, with some not included. V and J calls and clone size come straight from that table; D and trimming were deduced from the DNA. The table has some 150,000 clones, approximately 84% seen once; the top ten hold 1.1%. The trim removed 2 bases at V and 8 bases at J, leaving 11 bases unmatched. Germline loops: CDR1 GTSNPN, CDR2 SVGIG (reference sequence). The CDR3 length is 14 residues.

The sequenced sample consisted of peripheral blood. The chain has TRBV30 and TRBJ1-2; 7 bases map to TRBD1. The sequence was obtained from a man aged 35 to 55 with acute or convalescent COVID-19. The CDR3 region is CAWSPLKGAGGYTF. The CDR3 nucleotides are TGTGCCTGGAGTCCCCTGAAGGGGGCTGGGGGCTACACCTTC. Full variable domain (outside the CDR3, taken from reference TRBV30 and TRBJ1-2): SQTIHQWPATLVQPVGSPLSLECTVEGTSNPNLYWYRQAAGRGLQLLFYSVGIGQISSEVPQNLSASRPQDRQFILSSKKLLLSDSGFYLCAWSPLKGAGGYTFGSGTRLTVV.